The T cell receptor beta chain described here comes from a study of T-cell memory formation after mild COVID-19. Study findings and constraints: CD4+ contracting clones were found mainly in CM and EM, and CD8+ ones in EMRA.

This clonotype was picked up a small number of times. Its antigen remains unidentified. TCRdb passed the 5' RACE reads through MiXCR, listing each CDR3 protein once. Of 75,000 to 95,000 distinct CDR3 sequences listed, around 15% are singletons. Trimming stripped 7 bases from V and 5 bases from J, with 11 bases between. Germline CDR1 SEHNR, CDR2 FQNEAQ (reference sequence). The CDR3 contains 12 residues. The gene calls are TRBV7-9 and TRBJ1-1; weak D call: TRBD1 (5 bases). The receptor comes from a man in his late teens or twenties who had mild COVID-19 (a few samples of this study predate the infection). Cell type and time point are not known. The material sequenced was PBMCs or a T cell subset sorted from them (not recorded which). CDR3 region: CASISGGTEAFF. Here the CDR3 DNA reads TGTGCCAGCATTTCGGGGGGGACTGAAGCTTTCTTT.